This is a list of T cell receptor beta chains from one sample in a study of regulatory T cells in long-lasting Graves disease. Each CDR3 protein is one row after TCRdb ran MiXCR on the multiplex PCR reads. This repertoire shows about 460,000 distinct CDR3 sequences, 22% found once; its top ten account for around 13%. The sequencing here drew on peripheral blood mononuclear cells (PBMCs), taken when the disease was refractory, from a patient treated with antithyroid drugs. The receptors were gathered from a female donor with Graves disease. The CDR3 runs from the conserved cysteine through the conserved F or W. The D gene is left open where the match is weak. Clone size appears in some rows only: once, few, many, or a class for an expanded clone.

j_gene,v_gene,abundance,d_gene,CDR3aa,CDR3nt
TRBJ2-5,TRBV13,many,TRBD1,CASSLGDRGKTQYF,TGTGCCAGCAGCTTAGGGGACAGGGGAAAGACCCAGTACTTC
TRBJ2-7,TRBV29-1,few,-,CSVQDSSSYEQYF,TGCAGCGTCCAAGACTCGAGCTCCTACGAGCAGTACTTC
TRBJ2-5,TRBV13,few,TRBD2,CASSFRREVAWETQYF,TGTGCCAGCAGCTTCCGACGGGAGGTAGCGTGGGAGACCCAGTACTTC
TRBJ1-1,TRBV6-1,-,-,CASSQDLSGVAEAFF,TGTGCCAGCAGTCAAGACCTTAGCGGGGTTGCTGAAGCTTTCTTT
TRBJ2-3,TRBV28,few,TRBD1,CASIATGGRDTQYF,TGTGCCAGCATTGCGACAGGGGGCCGGGATACGCAGTATTTT
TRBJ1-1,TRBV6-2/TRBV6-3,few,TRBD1,CASSYSTGPYVMNTEAFF,TGTGCCAGCAGTTACTCGACAGGGCCCTACGTTATGAACACTGAAGCTTTCTTT
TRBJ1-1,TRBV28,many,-,CASNPPDKNTEAFF,TGTGCCAGCAACCCCCCCGACAAGAACACTGAAGCTTTCTTT
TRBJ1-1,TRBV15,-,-,CATSRDPSGLEAFF,TGTGCCACCAGCAGAGATCCCTCTGGCCTTGAAGCTTTCTTT
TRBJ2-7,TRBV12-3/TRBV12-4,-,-,CASGFQGSGEQYF,TGTGCCAGCGGTTTCCAGGGGTCTGGGGAGCAGTACTTC
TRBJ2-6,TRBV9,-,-,CASSGLHSGANVLTF,TGTGCCAGCAGCGGATTGCACTCTGGGGCCAACGTCCTGACTTTC
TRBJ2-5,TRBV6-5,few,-,CAGSYLGTVQETQYF,TGTGCCGGCAGTTACTTGGGGACGGTCCAAGAGACCCAGTACTTC
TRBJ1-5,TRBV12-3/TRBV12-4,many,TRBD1,CASGRQGLSNQPQHF,TGTGCCAGCGGGAGACAGGGCTTAAGCAATCAGCCCCAGCATTTT
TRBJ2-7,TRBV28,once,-,CASSPPAGSYEQYF,TGTGCCAGCTCACCACCGGCGGGTTCCTACGAGCAGTACTTC
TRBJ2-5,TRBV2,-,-,CASSRVAGSQETQYF,TGTGCCAGCAGTAGGGTGGCGGGGAGCCAAGAGACCCAGTACTTC
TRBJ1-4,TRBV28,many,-,CASTLGGSNEKLFF,TGTGCCAGCACCCTGGGAGGATCTAATGAAAAACTGTTTTTT
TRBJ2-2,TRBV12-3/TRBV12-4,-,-,CASSLGGGGPSGELFF,TGTGCCAGCAGTTTAGGAGGGGGAGGGCCCTCCGGGGAGCTGTTTTTT
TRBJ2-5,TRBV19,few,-,CASSSLGQTQETQYF,TGTGCCAGTAGTTCCTTAGGACAGACCCAAGAGACCCAGTACTTC
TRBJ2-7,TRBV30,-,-,CAWSVETFYEQYF,TGTGCCTGGAGTGTCGAGACATTCTACGAGCAGTACTTC
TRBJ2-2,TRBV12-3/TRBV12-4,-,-,CASSDWGPNTGELFF,TGTGCCAGCAGTGATTGGGGACCAAACACCGGGGAGCTGTTTTTT
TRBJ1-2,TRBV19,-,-,CASSKTVNYGYTF,TGTGCCAGTAGTAAAACAGTAAACTATGGCTACACCTTC
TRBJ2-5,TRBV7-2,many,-,CASSSLPPNQETQYF,TGTGCCAGCAGCTCCCTTCCGCCCAACCAAGAGACCCAGTACTTC
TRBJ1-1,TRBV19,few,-,CASNGGYYTEAFF,TGTGCCAGTAACGGGGGCTACTACACTGAAGCTTTCTTT
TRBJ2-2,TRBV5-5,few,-,CASSSYLGRLNTGELFF,TGTGCCAGCAGCTCCTACCTGGGACGGTTGAACACCGGGGAGCTGTTTTTT
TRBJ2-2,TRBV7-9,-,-,CACSLRGTGELFF,TGTGCCTGCAGCTTACGGGGCACCGGGGAGCTGTTTTTT
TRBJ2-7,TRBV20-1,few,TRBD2,CSAPGTSGRDSYEQYF,TGCAGTGCCCCTGGGACTAGCGGGAGAGACTCCTACGAGCAGTACTTC
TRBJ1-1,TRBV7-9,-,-,CASSLVVPNTEAFF,TGTGCCAGCAGCTTAGTTGTCCCGAACACTGAAGCTTTCTTT
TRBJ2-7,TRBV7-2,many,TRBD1,CASSNPQGWYEQYF,TGTGCCAGCAGCAACCCACAGGGGTGGTACGAGCAGTACTTC
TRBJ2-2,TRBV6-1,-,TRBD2,CATRTSATGELFF,TGTGCCACAAGGACTAGCGCGACCGGGGAGCTGTTTTTT
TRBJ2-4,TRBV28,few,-,CASSPSSLLVRNIQYF,TGTGCCAGCAGCCCAAGCTCCCTCCTAGTACGAAACATTCAGTACTTC
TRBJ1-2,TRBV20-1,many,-,CSASHQTVGTLYGYTF,TGCAGTGCTTCCCATCAAACTGTGGGGACACTCTATGGCTACACCTTC
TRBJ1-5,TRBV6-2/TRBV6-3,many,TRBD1,CASSYLEDRADQPQHF,TGTGCCAGCAGTTACCTAGAGGACAGGGCTGATCAGCCCCAGCATTTT
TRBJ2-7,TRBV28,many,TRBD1,CASSSGTGDHEQYF,TGTGCCAGCAGTTCCGGGACAGGGGACCACGAGCAGTACTTC
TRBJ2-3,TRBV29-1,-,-,CSVEESRGADTQYF,TGCAGCGTTGAAGAATCCAGAGGCGCAGATACGCAGTATTTT
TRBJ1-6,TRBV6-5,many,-,CASSYSWVSDSPLHF,TGTGCCAGCAGTTACTCTTGGGTCTCGGATTCACCCCTCCACTTT
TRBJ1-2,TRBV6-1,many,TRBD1,CASRRGVQGGAGYGYTF,TGTGCCAGCAGAAGGGGCGTCCAAGGGGGCGCCGGCTATGGCTACACCTTC
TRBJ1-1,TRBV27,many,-,CASSYAGEGTEAFF,TGTGCCAGCAGTTACGCAGGGGAGGGCACTGAAGCTTTCTTT
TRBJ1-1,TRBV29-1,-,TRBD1,CSVGVPTGQYTEAFF,TGCAGCGTTGGAGTCCCGACAGGGCAATACACTGAAGCTTTCTTT
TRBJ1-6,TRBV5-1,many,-,CASSLEGYPPLHF,TGCGCCAGCAGCTTGGAAGGGTATCCACCCCTCCACTTT
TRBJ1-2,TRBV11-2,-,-,CASSHQPEAKSGYTF,TGTGCCAGCAGCCACCAGCCCGAAGCTAAGAGCGGCTACACCTTC
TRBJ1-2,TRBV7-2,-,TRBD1,CASSLARTGLGYGYTF,TGTGCCAGCAGCTTAGCTAGGACAGGGTTGGGCTATGGCTACACCTTC
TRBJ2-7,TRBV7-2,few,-,CASSYRSGILSSYEQYF,TGTGCCAGCAGCTACCGGTCGGGAATTTTGTCTTCCTACGAGCAGTACTTC
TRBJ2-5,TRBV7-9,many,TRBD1,CASSSHYLGDRGLRETQYF,TGTGCCAGCAGCTCCCACTACCTTGGAGACAGGGGGCTTAGGGAGACCCAGTACTTC
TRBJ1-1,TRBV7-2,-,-,CASSQEFQGGNTEAFF,TGCGCCAGCAGCCAAGAATTTCAGGGAGGGAACACTGAAGCTTTCTTT
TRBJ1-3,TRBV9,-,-,CASSVETAGNTIYF,TGTGCCAGCAGCGTAGAAACGGCTGGAAACACCATATATTTT
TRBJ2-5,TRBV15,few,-,CATSRGRAQETQYF,TGTGCCACCAGCAGAGGGAGGGCCCAAGAGACCCAGTACTTC
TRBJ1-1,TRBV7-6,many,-,CASSLSSPSEAFF,TGTGCCAGCAGCCTTTCCAGTCCATCTGAAGCTTTCTTT